Listed below are T cell receptor beta chains from one sample, sequenced in a study of shared clonotypes between healthy human individuals. TCRdb keeps only in-frame clones here, not all; method: immunoSEQ multiplex PCR. The table has around 2.1 million clones, about 92% seen once. The material sequenced was naive CD8+ T cells from PBMCs. These receptors all stem from a man between 18 and 29 years old in good health. Some clones in this sample may be carry-over from other donors' samples. Both conserved end residues are part of each CDR3. D genes are given only for firm matches. Clone size is shown for a subset of rows, as once, few, many or a class of expanded clone.

clone size,V gene,J gene,D gene,CDR3 protein,CDR3 DNA
-,TRBV2,TRBJ2-3,TRBD2,CASNYGGRANADTQYF,TGTGCCAGCAACTATGGCGGGAGGGCCAACGCAGATACGCAGTATTTT
-,TRBV10-2,TRBJ1-1,-,CASSGRSTEAFF,TGCGCCAGCAGCGGTCGGTCCACTGAAGCTTTCTTT
-,TRBV28,TRBJ1-2,-,CASSNTLTGAGYTF,TGTGCCAGCAGTAACACCCTAACGGGGGCCGGCTACACCTTC
-,TRBV27,TRBJ1-6,-,CASSLLAGDMSSPLHF,TGTGCCAGCAGTTTATTAGCAGGGGATATGAGTTCACCCCTCCACTTT
once,TRBV10-3,TRBJ2-7,-,CAISEGTLNYEQYF,TGTGCCATCAGTGAAGGGACATTAAACTACGAGCAGTACTTC
-,TRBV4-1,TRBJ2-7,TRBD1,CASSQGQGSYEQYF,TGCGCCAGCAGCCAAGGACAGGGGTCCTACGAGCAGTACTTC
-,TRBV28,TRBJ1-1,TRBD1,CASSPGQGSEAFF,TGTGCCAGCAGTCCAGGACAGGGGTCTGAAGCTTTCTTT
-,TRBV10-3,TRBJ2-3,-,CAISESSPTDTQYF,TGTGCCATCAGTGAGTCGAGTCCCACAGATACGCAGTATTTT
once,TRBV28,TRBJ2-7,TRBD1,CASSLRTGILYEQYF,TGTGCCAGCAGTCTCCGGACAGGGATTCTCTACGAGCAGTACTTC
-,TRBV14,TRBJ2-7,-,CASSAREDNYEQYF,TGTGCCAGCAGCGCTAGGGAGGATAATTACGAGCAGTACTTC
-,TRBV27,TRBJ1-2,-,CASSPIGLAGYTF,TGTGCCAGCAGTCCCATTGGGCTAGCTGGCTACACCTTC
-,TRBV27,TRBJ2-7,-,CASSLSYGEGSSYEQYF,TGTGCCAGCAGTTTATCTTACGGGGAAGGGAGCTCCTACGAGCAGTACTTC
-,TRBV13,TRBJ2-7,-,CASSLSLAGLSYEQYF,TGTGCCAGCAGCCTTTCCTTGGCAGGGCTATCCTACGAGCAGTACTTC
-,TRBV28,TRBJ2-3,-,CASSLGWDTQYF,TGTGCCAGCAGTTTAGGCTGGGATACGCAGTATTTT
-,TRBV28,TRBJ2-3,-,CASSSRSYTDTQYF,TGTGCCAGCAGTTCCCGCTCTTACACGGATACGCAGTATTTT
-,TRBV10-2,TRBJ2-5,-,CASSEGETQYF,TGCGCCAGCAGTGAGGGGGAGACCCAGTACTTC
-,TRBV13,TRBJ2-7,TRBD1,CASSLGPGTGAYEQYF,TGTGCCAGCAGCTTGGGTCCCGGGACAGGGGCCTACGAGCAGTACTTC
-,TRBV27,TRBJ2-7,-,CASSLVTPYEQYF,TGTGCCAGCAGTTTAGTAACGCCCTACGAGCAGTACTTC
-,TRBV28,TRBJ2-3,-,CASSRANGADTQYF,TGTGCCAGCAGTCGCGCTAATGGAGCAGATACGCAGTATTTT
-,TRBV9,TRBJ2-2,TRBD2,CASSVPSGRGGTGELFF,TGTGCCAGCAGCGTCCCAAGCGGGAGGGGAGGCACCGGGGAGCTGTTTTTT
-,TRBV4-1,TRBJ2-2,-,CASSQSQPTNTGELFF,TGCGCCAGCAGCCAGTCACAACCCACAAACACCGGGGAGCTGTTTTTT
-,TRBV19,TRBJ2-7,-,CASSFGQGGRYEQYF,TGTGCCAGTAGCTTTGGACAGGGAGGGCGCTACGAGCAGTACTTC
-,TRBV28,TRBJ2-7,-,CASKGQGYFEQYF,TGTGCCAGTAAGGGTCAGGGGTATTTTGAGCAGTACTTC
-,TRBV14,TRBJ2-7,-,CASSQVLSYEQYF,TGTGCCAGCAGCCAAGTTCTCTCCTACGAGCAGTACTTC
-,TRBV9,TRBJ2-6,-,CASSVEGTGANVLTF,TGTGCCAGCAGCGTGGAGGGGACAGGGGCCAACGTCCTGACTTTC
once,TRBV7-2,TRBJ1-2,-,CASSENQDSLNYGYTF,TGTGCCAGCAGCGAGAACCAGGACTCACTTAACTATGGCTACACCTTC
-,TRBV14,TRBJ1-1,-,CASSQAFVANTEAFF,TGTGCCAGCAGCCAAGCGTTCGTGGCGAACACTGAAGCTTTCTTT
-,TRBV29-1,TRBJ1-1,-,CSVYPDNTEAFF,TGCAGCGTTTACCCAGATAACACTGAAGCTTTCTTT
-,TRBV21-1,TRBJ1-4,-,CASSKAGELFF,TGTGCCAGCAGCAAGGCGGGGGAACTGTTTTTT
-,TRBV7-8,TRBJ2-1,-,CASSLAGVKGYNEQFF,TGTGCCAGCAGCCTCGCCGGGGTAAAGGGATACAATGAGCAGTTCTTC
-,TRBV5-1,TRBJ1-2,-,CATTLQGKDGYTF,TGCGCCACTACACTGCAGGGGAAGGATGGCTACACCTTC
few,TRBV5-1,TRBJ1-1,-,CASSFPGEAEAFF,TGCGCCAGCAGCTTTCCGGGCGAAGCTGAAGCTTTCTTT
-,TRBV27,TRBJ2-7,-,CASSLGAAPYEQYF,TGTGCCAGCAGTTTAGGAGCGGCCCCCTACGAGCAGTACTTC